This is a list of T cell receptor beta chains from one sample in a study of OX40 agonist ivuxolimab in advanced cancers. Produced via immunoSEQ multiplex PCR; TCRdb's table is partial and in-frame only. The table lists about 69,000 clones, more than 70% of them singletons, with 2% to 2.5% in the top ten. The sample in question was CD4+ or CD8+ T cells sorted from blood, obtained in a trial of the OX40 agonist ivuxolimab. These TCRs come from an adult with an advanced solid tumor such as melanoma, head and neck, liver or kidney cancer. Both conserved end residues are part of each CDR3. The D gene is left open where the match is weak.

DNA: TGTGCCAGCAGTAGACAGACCAAAGAGACCCAGTACTTC
CDR3: CASSRQTKETQYF
V: TRBV6-1
D: .
J: TRBJ2-5

DNA: TGTGCCATCAGTGAGTCCCTAGGCGTCCCGAGGACTGAAGCTTTCTTT
CDR3: CAISESLGVPRTEAFF
V: TRBV10-3
D: .
J: TRBJ1-1

DNA: TGTGCCAGCAGCTTAGATGGTGGACTAGCGGGAACGGATGAGCAGTTCTTC
CDR3: CASSLDGGLAGTDEQFF
V: TRBV11-3
D: TRBD2
J: TRBJ2-1

DNA: TGTGCCAGCTCTCCACAGGGGGCAGACCACTATGGCTACACCTTC
CDR3: CASSPQGADHYGYTF
V: TRBV18
D: TRBD1
J: TRBJ1-2

DNA: TGTGCCAGCAGTGGGGAGGGGGGTCGTCCCGTGAACACTGAAGCTTTCTTT
CDR3: CASSGEGGRPVNTEAFF
V: TRBV2
D: .
J: TRBJ1-1

DNA: TGTGCTAGTGGGGACTTTATTACCGAGCAGTACTTC
CDR3: CASGDFITEQYF
V: TRBV12-5
D: .
J: TRBJ2-7

DNA: TGCGGGTGGGAGAACACAGATACGCAGTATTTT
CDR3: CGWENTDTQYF
V: TRBV30
D: .
J: TRBJ2-3

DNA: TGTGCCAGCAGTTACCAACAGGGTAGCTATGGCTACACCTTC
CDR3: CASSYQQGSYGYTF
V: TRBV6-6
D: .
J: TRBJ1-2

DNA: TGTGCCACCAGCCGGTCGGGTGCCTCTTCCTCTGGAAACACCATATATTTT
CDR3: CATSRSGASSSGNTIYF
V: TRBV15
D: .
J: TRBJ1-3

DNA: TGTGCCAGCAGTTTGGCGACAGGGGGCTCCTACAATGAGCAGTTCTTC
CDR3: CASSLATGGSYNEQFF
V: TRBV28
D: TRBD1
J: TRBJ2-1

DNA: TGTGCCAGCAGTGAGGGGTCGGTCTGGGGGCTAGGAAACACCATATATTTT
CDR3: CASSEGSVWGLGNTIYF
V: TRBV2
D: .
J: TRBJ1-3

DNA: TGCGCCAGCAGCCAAGAGGGGGGTTGGGGGAGCTATGGCTACACCTTC
CDR3: CASSQEGGWGSYGYTF
V: TRBV4-1
D: .
J: TRBJ1-2

DNA: TGTGCCAGCAGCCCCCGGGCCCAGAACAATGAGCAGTTCTTC
CDR3: CASSPRAQNNEQFF
V: TRBV9
D: .
J: TRBJ2-1

DNA: TGCGCCAGCAGCCGTCTAAGTCAGGCCTTAGGCACTGAAGCTTTCTTT
CDR3: CASSRLSQALGTEAFF
V: TRBV5-1
D: .
J: TRBJ1-1

DNA: TGTGCCAGCAGCGACTGGACAGGGGGGAACAATGAGCAGTTCTTC
CDR3: CASSDWTGGNNEQFF
V: TRBV6-1
D: TRBD1
J: TRBJ2-1

DNA: TGTGCCAGTAGTACTCAGGAAAATGAAAAACTGTTTTTT
CDR3: CASSTQENEKLFF
V: TRBV19
D: .
J: TRBJ1-4

DNA: TGTGCCTGGCAAGCGGGACAGGTGGATCAGCCCCAGCATTTT
CDR3: CAWQAGQVDQPQHF
V: TRBV30
D: TRBD1
J: TRBJ1-5